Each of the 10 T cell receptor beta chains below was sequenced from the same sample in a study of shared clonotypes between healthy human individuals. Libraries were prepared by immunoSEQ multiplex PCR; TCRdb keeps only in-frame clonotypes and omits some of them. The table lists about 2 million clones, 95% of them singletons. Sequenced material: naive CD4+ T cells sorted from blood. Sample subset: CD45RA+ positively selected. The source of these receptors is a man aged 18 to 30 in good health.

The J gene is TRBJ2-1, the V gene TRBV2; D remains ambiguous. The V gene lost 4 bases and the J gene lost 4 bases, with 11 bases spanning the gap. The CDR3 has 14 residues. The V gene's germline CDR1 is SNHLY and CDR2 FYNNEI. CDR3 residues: CASSAASKYNEQFF. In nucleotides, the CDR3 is TGTGCCAGCAGTGCAGCGAGCAAGTACAATGAGCAGTTCTTC.

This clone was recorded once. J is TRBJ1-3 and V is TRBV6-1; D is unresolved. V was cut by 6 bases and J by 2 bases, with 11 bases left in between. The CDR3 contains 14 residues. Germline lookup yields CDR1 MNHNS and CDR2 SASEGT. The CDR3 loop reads CASRSGMAGNTIYF. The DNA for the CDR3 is TGTGCCAGCAGAAGTGGGATGGCTGGAAACACCATATATTTT.

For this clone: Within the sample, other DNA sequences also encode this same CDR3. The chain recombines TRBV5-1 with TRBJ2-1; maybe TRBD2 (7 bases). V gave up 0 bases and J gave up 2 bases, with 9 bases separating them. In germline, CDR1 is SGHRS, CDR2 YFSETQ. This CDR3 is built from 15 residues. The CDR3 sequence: CASSLAGGTYNEQFF. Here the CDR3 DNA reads TGCGCCAGCAGCTTGGCGGGGGGCACCTACAATGAGCAGTTCTTC.

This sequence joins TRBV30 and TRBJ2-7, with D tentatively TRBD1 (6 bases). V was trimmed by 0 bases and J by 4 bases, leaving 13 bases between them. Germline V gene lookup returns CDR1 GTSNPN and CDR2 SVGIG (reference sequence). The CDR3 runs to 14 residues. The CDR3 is CAWSVQGRGYEQYF. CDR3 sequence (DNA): TGTGCCTGGAGTGTACAGGGCAGGGGATACGAGCAGTACTTC.

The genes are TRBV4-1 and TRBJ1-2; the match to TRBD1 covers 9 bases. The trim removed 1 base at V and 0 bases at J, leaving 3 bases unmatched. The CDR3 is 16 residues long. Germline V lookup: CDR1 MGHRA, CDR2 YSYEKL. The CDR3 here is CASSQVGTGTNYGYTF. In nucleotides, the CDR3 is TGCGCCAGCAGCCAAGTTGGGACAGGGACTAACTATGGCTACACCTTC.

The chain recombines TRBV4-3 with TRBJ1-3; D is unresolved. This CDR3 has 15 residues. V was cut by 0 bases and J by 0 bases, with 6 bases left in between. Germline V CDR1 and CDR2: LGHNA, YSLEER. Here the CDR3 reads CASSQEDGSGNTIYF. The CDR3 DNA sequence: TGCGCCAGCAGCCAAGAAGATGGCTCTGGAAACACCATATATTTT.

CDR3 sequence reads: CASTQGVWNTEAFF. The CDR3 DNA reads TGTGCCAGTACACAAGGAGTTTGGAACACTGAAGCTTTCTTT. The genes are TRBV28 and TRBJ1-1; no clear D. With 9 bases removed from V and 1 base from J, the gap between germline ends came to 15 bases. Germline CDR1 and CDR2: MDHEN and SYDVKM. The CDR3 sequence is 14 residues long.

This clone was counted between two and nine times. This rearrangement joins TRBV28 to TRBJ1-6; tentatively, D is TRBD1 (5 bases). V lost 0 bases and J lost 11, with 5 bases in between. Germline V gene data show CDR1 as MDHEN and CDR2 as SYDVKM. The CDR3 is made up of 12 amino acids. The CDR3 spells CASSLWGAPLHF. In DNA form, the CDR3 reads TGTGCCAGCAGTTTATGGGGGGCACCCCTCCACTTT.

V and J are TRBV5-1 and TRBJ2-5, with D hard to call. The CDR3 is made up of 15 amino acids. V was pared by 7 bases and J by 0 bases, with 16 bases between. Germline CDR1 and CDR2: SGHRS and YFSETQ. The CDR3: CASRNRADYQETQYF. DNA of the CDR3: TGCGCCAGCCGCAACCGGGCAGATTACCAAGAGACCCAGTACTTC.

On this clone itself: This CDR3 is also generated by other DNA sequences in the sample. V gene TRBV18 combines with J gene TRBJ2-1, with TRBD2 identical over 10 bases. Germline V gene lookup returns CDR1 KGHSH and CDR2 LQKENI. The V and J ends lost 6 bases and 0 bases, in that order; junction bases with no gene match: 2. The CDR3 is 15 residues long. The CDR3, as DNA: TGTGCCAGCTCGCGGACTAGCGGCTCCTACAATGAGCAGTTCTTC. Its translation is CASSRTSGSYNEQFF.